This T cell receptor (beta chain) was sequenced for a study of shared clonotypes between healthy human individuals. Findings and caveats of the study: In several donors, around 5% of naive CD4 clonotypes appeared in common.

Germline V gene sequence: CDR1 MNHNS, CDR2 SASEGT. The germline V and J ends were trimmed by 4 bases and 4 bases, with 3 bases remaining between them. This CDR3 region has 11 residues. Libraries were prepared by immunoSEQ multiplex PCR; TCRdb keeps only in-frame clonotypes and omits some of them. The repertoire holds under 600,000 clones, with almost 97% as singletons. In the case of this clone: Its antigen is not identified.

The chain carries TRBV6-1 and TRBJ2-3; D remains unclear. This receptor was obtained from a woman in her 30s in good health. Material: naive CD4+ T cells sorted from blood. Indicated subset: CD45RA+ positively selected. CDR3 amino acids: CASSVSDTQYF. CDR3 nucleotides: TGTGCCAGCAGTGTTTCAGATACGCAGTATTTT.